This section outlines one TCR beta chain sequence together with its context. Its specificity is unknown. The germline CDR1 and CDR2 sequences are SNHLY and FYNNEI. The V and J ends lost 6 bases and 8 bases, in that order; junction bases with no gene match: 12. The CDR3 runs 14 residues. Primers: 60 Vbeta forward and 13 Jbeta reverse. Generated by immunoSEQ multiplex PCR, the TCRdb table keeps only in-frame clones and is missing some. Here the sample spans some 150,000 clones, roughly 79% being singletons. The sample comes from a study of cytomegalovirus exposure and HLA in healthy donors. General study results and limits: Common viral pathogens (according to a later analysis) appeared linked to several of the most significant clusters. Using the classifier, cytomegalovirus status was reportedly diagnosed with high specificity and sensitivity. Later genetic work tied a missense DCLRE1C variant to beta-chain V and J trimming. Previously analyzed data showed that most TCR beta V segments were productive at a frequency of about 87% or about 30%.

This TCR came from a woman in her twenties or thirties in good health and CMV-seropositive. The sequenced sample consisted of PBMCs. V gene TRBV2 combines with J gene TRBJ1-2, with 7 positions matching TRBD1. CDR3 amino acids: CASRDAGTAEGYTF. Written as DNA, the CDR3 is TGTGCCAGCAGGGACGCCGGGACAGCAGAAGGCTACACCTTC.